The rows below give T cell receptor beta chains drawn from one sample of a study of beta chain features in type 1 diabetes. Generated by immunoSEQ multiplex PCR, the TCRdb table keeps only in-frame clones and is missing some. Of under 25,000 clones detected, less than 75% appear once; the ten largest clones hold under 0.4%. The sequencing input was stem cell memory CD4+ T cells from blood. All receptors come from a young man with type 1 diabetes. Both conserved end residues are part of each CDR3. The order of the fields is V gene, J gene, D gene, clone size, CDR3 length, CDR3 DNA, CDR3 protein. The D gene is left open where the match is weak. The size field is filled for only some rows; it gives once, few, many or a size class.

>TRBV14|TRBJ2-5|-|once|13
TGTGCCAGCAGCCGCAACGCCCTCGGGGCCCAGTACTTC
CASSRNALGAQYF
>TRBV5-1|TRBJ1-1|-|few|13
TGCGCCAGCAGCGACAAGCCGAACACTGAAGCTTTCTTT
CASSDKPNTEAFF
>TRBV9|TRBJ2-1|-|-|12
TGTGCCAGCAGCGTCCCAAACAATGAGCAGTTCTTC
CASSVPNNEQFF
>TRBV11-2|TRBJ1-1|-|-|15
TGTGCCAGCAGCTTAGCACGGGTGGCGAACACTGAAGCTTTCTTT
CASSLARVANTEAFF
>TRBV6-1|TRBJ2-7|TRBD2|-|16
TGTGCCAGCAGTGAAACAACCGGGACTAGCGGGTACGAGCAGTACTTC
CASSETTGTSGYEQYF
>TRBV10-2|TRBJ2-1|TRBD1|-|17
TGCGCCAGCAGACATGTCCATGACAGGGGGCTTGGGAATGAGCAGTTCTTC
CASRHVHDRGLGNEQFF
>TRBV7-9|TRBJ2-3|-|-|15
TGTGCCAGCAGCTTGATGGCGGGTGCCACAGATACGCAGTATTTT
CASSLMAGATDTQYF
>TRBV28|TRBJ2-7|TRBD1|few|13
TGTGCCAGCAGTCTACAGGGGGCTGGCGAGCAGTACTTC
CASSLQGAGEQYF
>TRBV19|TRBJ2-3|-|-|14
TGTGCCAGTAGTAATCGCGGCGGTACAGATACGCAGTATTTT
CASSNRGGTDTQYF
>TRBV6-6|TRBJ2-4|-|-|13
TGTGCCAGCAGCAGGGGGGACAAAAACATTCAGTACTTC
CASSRGDKNIQYF
>TRBV19|TRBJ2-2|TRBD2|once|18
TGTGCCAGTAGTGTCGCGGGACTAGCGGGAGTACGCACCGGGGAGCTGTTTTTT
CASSVAGLAGVRTGELFF
>TRBV7-9|TRBJ2-5|TRBD2|-|16
TGTGCCAGCAGCCTACGGGCGCGGGGGGTACCGGAGACCCAGTACTTC
CASSLRARGVPETQYF
>TRBV28|TRBJ2-1|TRBD2|-|18
TGTGCCAGCAGCTATCCCTTGACTAGCGGGAGCGCCTACAATGAGCAGTTCTTC
CASSYPLTSGSAYNEQFF
>TRBV19|TRBJ2-5|-|few|18
TGTGCCAGTAGTCCTATCCCCGGCGGGCTCTACTTTGAAGAGACCCAGTACTTC
CASSPIPGGLYFEETQYF
>TRBV18|TRBJ2-7|-|once|15
TGTGCCAGCTCACCACCGTCTAAAACGTCGGGAGAGCAGTACTTC
CASSPPSKTSGEQYF
>TRBV14|TRBJ1-1|TRBD1|-|13
TGTGCCAGCAGCCACACACGGGACAGGAAAGCTTTCTTT
CASSHTRDRKAFF
>TRBV7-6|TRBJ2-3|-|-|16
TGTGCCAGCAGCCCGAGGCGGGACTCGACCACAGATACGCAGTATTTT
CASSPRRDSTTDTQYF
>TRBV11-1|TRBJ2-1|TRBD2|-|15
TGTGCCAGCAGCCAAGGCGGGAGCTCCTACAATGAGCAGTTCTTC
CASSQGGSSYNEQFF
>TRBV7-9|TRBJ2-7|-|once|13
TGTGCCAGCAGCTCCGACAGGAACTACGAGCAGTACTTC
CASSSDRNYEQYF
>TRBV5-1|TRBJ2-1|TRBD2|few|15
TGCGCCAGCAGCTCACTAGCGGGAGGGCCCAATGAGCAGTTCTTC
CASSSLAGGPNEQFF
>TRBV4-2|TRBJ2-1|TRBD2|-|20
TGTGCCAGCAGCCAAAGGTTCGGACTAGCGGGAGAGGGGGGACTGGATGAGCAGTTCTTC
CASSQRFGLAGEGGLDEQFF
>TRBV30|TRBJ2-7|-|-|12
TGTGCCTGGAGTGTATCGAGCGTCGAGCAGTACTTC
CAWSVSSVEQYF
>TRBV29-1|TRBJ2-5|TRBD1|-|12
TGCAGCGTCGACAGGGCCCAGGAGACCCAGTACTTC
CSVDRAQETQYF
>TRBV19|TRBJ2-2|-|-|15
TGTGCCAGTAGTATCTCGACAGCGAACACCGGGGAGCTGTTTTTT
CASSISTANTGELFF
>TRBV11-2|TRBJ2-7|TRBD2|-|18
TGTGCCAGCACCCTAAGTTTCCGGGGGGGCGGGAGCTCCTACGAGCAGTACTTC
CASTLSFRGGGSSYEQYF
>TRBV6-5|TRBJ1-1|-|-|16
TGTGCCAGCAGTTACTCCCCTTCCCGGGACATTAATGAAGCTTTCTTT
CASSYSPSRDINEAFF
>TRBV5-1|TRBJ2-2|-|-|16
TGCGCCAGCAGCTTGCAGGCCGGGGGAAAAACCGGGGAGCTGTTTTTT
CASSLQAGGKTGELFF
>TRBV4-3|TRBJ2-2|-|-|14
TGCGCCAGCAGCCAAGGGGGGGACACCGGGGAGCTGTTTTTT
CASSQGGDTGELFF
>TRBV10-3|TRBJ1-2|-|once|10
TGTGCCTCGGGTGACTATGGCTACACCTTC
CASGDYGYTF
>TRBV4-3|TRBJ2-5|-|few|14
TGCGCCAGCAGCTTCCTGAAGGGGCAAGAGACCCAGTACTTC
CASSFLKGQETQYF
>TRBV9|TRBJ2-5|TRBD1|-|14
TGTGCCAGCAGCTCCACAGGGGGCCAAGAGACCCAGTACTTC
CASSSTGGQETQYF
>TRBV10-3|TRBJ2-1|TRBD2|-|15
TGTGCCATCAGCAATAGCGGGGGGGCGTATAGTGAGCAGTTCTTC
CAISNSGGAYSEQFF
>TRBV28|TRBJ1-5|TRBD1|-|15
TGTGCCAGCAGTTTCGGACAGGTTAGCAATCAGCCCCAGCATTTT
CASSFGQVSNQPQHF
>TRBV27|TRBJ2-2|TRBD2|-|18
TGTGCCAGCACGTTAAGACTAGCGGGAGATACGAACACCGGGGAGCTGTTTTTT
CASTLRLAGDTNTGELFF
>TRBV7-2|TRBJ2-1|TRBD2|few|15
TGTGCCAGCAGCTTAGACGGGACTACTTACAATGAGCAGTTCTTC
CASSLDGTTYNEQFF
>TRBV19|TRBJ2-1|TRBD1|-|14
TGTGCCAGTAGTGCACTCCGACAGGGGAATGAGCAGTTCTTC
CASSALRQGNEQFF
>TRBV29-1|TRBJ1-2|TRBD1|-|14
TGCAGCGTTGAGCCGGGACAGGGAAACTATGGCTACACCTTC
CSVEPGQGNYGYTF
>TRBV4-3|TRBJ2-3|-|-|14
TGCGCCAGCAGCCAGGGGCGCGGCACAGATACGCAGTATTTT
CASSQGRGTDTQYF
>TRBV5-1|TRBJ2-7|TRBD1|-|16
TGCGCCAGCAAGGCGATAGGGACAGGGAGGGTGGACGAGCAGTACTTC
CASKAIGTGRVDEQYF
>TRBV2|TRBJ2-7|-|-|12
TGTGCCAGCAGTGACAGGGCCTACGAGCAGTACTTC
CASSDRAYEQYF
>TRBV9|TRBJ2-1|TRBD2|few|19
TGTGCCAGCAGCGTATGGGGGGGTCCCGGCGGGGGGTTCGTCAATGAGCAGTTCTTC
CASSVWGGPGGGFVNEQFF
>TRBV14|TRBJ1-3|-|once|13
TGTGCCAGCAGGAACAGTGACAGAAACACCATATATTTT
CASRNSDRNTIYF
>TRBV5-8|TRBJ2-1|TRBD1|-|14
TGTGCCAGCAGCTCCGGGACAGGCTACAATGAGCAGTTCTTC
CASSSGTGYNEQFF